This T cell receptor (beta chain) was observed in a study of blood T cell repertoires in COVID-19. Study overall: Samples of COVID-19 (acute and convalescent) were obtained from the United States, Italy and Spain. Sample material is recorded as cDNA or gDNA derived from T cells, B-cell-depleted T cells, or PBMCs.

Original data processing: It was from reference gene primer amplification that nucleated cell counts were estimated. TCRdb's copy holds only in-frame clones and misses some; the assay was immunoSEQ multiplex PCR. The DNA gave D and trimming, while V, J and clone size come from that table. The sample has under 300,000 clones, less than 90% seen once. Germline V gives CDR1 SGDLS, CDR2 YYNGEE. Deletions cut 0 bases from V and 0 bases from J, with 9 bases between. The CDR3 totals 15 residues. Sequences were obtained from peripheral blood. The TCR sequence derives from a man aged 55 to 70 with acute or convalescent COVID-19. V gene TRBV9 combines with J gene TRBJ1-2; TRBD1 is a possible D gene (5 bases). The CDR3 nucleotides read TGTGCCAGCAGCGTAGATGGGGCGTCTAACTATGGCTACACCTTC. Translated, it gives CASSVDGASNYGYTF.